This passage covers 17 T cell receptor beta chains from one sample sequenced in a study of shared clonotypes between healthy human individuals. Measured with immunoSEQ multiplex PCR; TCRdb has only the in-frame clones, and not every one. The sample yields 550,000 to 800,000 clones, approximately 79% seen once. The specimen was memory CD4+ T cells sorted from blood. Stated subset: CD45RA-negative fraction. All receptors come from a woman younger than 45 in good health.

The rearrangement joins TRBV6-1 to TRBJ2-7, with no clear D. Germline V gene lookup returns CDR1 MNHNS and CDR2 SASEGT. The CDR3 has 15 residues. The V gene lost 6 bases and the J gene lost 0 bases, with 15 bases spanning the gap. CDR3 nucleotides: TGTGCCAGCAGCCAAGAGGCAGGTGACTCCTACGAGCAGTACTTC. This translates into CASSQEAGDSYEQYF.

This clone has just one count. The chain employs TRBV19 and TRBJ2-5, with D possibly matching TRBD2 (5 bases). CDR1 and CDR2 from the germline V gene are LNHDA and SQIVND (reference sequence). The CDR3 has 14 residues. V was trimmed by 7 bases and J by 4 bases, leaving 16 bases between them. The CDR3 here is CASKESGSIETQYF. CDR3 DNA: TGTGCCAGTAAGGAGTCGGGGTCTATAGAGACCCAGTACTTC.

This clone was seen more than once but under ten times. The gene calls are TRBV5-1 and TRBJ1-1, with D unclear. Germline-derived CDR1 and CDR2 are SGHRS and YFSETQ. This CDR3 has 12 residues. The V end lost 6 bases, the J end lost 1 base, and 7 bases lay between the germline ends. DNA of the CDR3: TGCGCCAGCAATGACGGGAACACTGAAGCTTTCTTT. Protein sequence: CASNDGNTEAFF. Full variable domain (rest looked up from reference TRBV5-1 and TRBJ1-1): KAGVTQTPRYLIKTRGQQVTLSCSPISGHRSVSWYQQTPGQGLQFLFEYFSETQRNKGNFPGRFSGRQFSNSRSEMNVSTLELGDSALYLCASNDGNTEAFFGQGTRLTVV.

The V gene is TRBV7-9, the J gene TRBJ2-7; 11 bases are a match to TRBD2. J was trimmed by 0 bases and V by 5 bases; bases with no gene match: 6. CDR1 is SEHNR, CDR2 FQNEAQ, per germline (reference sequence). This CDR3 comprises 16 residues. The CDR3, as DNA: TGTGCCAGCAGCCAAGATGGGACTAGCGGCTCCTACGAGCAGTACTTC. This codes for CASSQDGTSGSYEQYF. Full variable domain (remainder filled in from reference TRBV7-9 and TRBJ2-7): DTGVSQNPRHKITKRGQNVTFRCDPISEHNRLYWYRQTLGQGPEFLTYFQNEAQLEKSRLLSDRFSAERPKGSFSTLEIQRTEQGDSAMYLCASSQDGTSGSYEQYFGPGTRLTVT.

The rearrangement joins TRBV9 to TRBJ1-3; D is possibly TRBD1 (6 bases). The CDR3 sequence is 14 residues long. Trimming took off 3 bases at V and 2 bases at J, with 9 bases between the two ends. Germline-derived CDR1 and CDR2 are SGDLS and YYNGEE. Here the CDR3 reads CASSGSGAGNTIYF. CDR3 sequence (DNA): TGTGCCAGCAGCGGGTCAGGGGCTGGAAACACCATATATTTT.

The chain carries TRBV27 and TRBJ1-5, with D unresolved. This CDR3 has 14 amino acids. CDR1 MNHEY and CDR2 SMNVEV come from the germline V gene (reference sequence). Between the trimmed V and J ends, which lost 2 bases and 3 bases, there was a span of 8 bases. The CDR3 DNA sequence: TGTGCCAGCAGTTTACGGCAGATCAATCAGCCCCAGCATTTT. Its translation: CASSLRQINQPQHF.

This rearrangement joins TRBV29-1 to TRBJ1-1; D unclear. Germline V lookup: CDR1 SQVTM, CDR2 ANQGSEA. V shed 7 bases and J shed 6 bases, with 15 bases lying between them. CDR3 length equals 12 residues. The chain's CDR3 is CSAGPGRAEAFF. CDR3 in DNA: TGCAGCGCAGGACCGGGAAGGGCTGAAGCTTTCTTT.

V usage is TRBV7-2 and J usage is TRBJ2-7; D might be TRBD1 (5 bases). Germline CDR1 SGHTA, CDR2 FQGNSA. The CDR3 spans 15 residues. Between the trimmed V and J ends, which lost 6 bases and 4 bases, there was a span of 19 bases. The CDR3 nucleotides read TGTGCCAGCAGTTCCCAGGGTCAGATCGGATACGAGCAGTACTTC. This codes for CASSSQGQIGYEQYF.

As for this clone: The sample contains more than one DNA sequence encoding this CDR3. This chain joins TRBV7-2 and TRBJ2-7, with TRBD1 matching 7 bases. This CDR3 spans 15 amino acids. Trimming at V came to 2 bases and at J to 0 bases, leaving 4 bases not matched to a gene. The germline V gene encodes CDR1 SGHTA and CDR2 FQGNSA. For the CDR3, the DNA is TGTGCCAGCAGCTTACGCAGGGGGAGCTCCTACGAGCAGTACTTC. Translated: CASSLRRGSSYEQYF. The full variable domain, completed using reference TRBV7-2 and TRBJ2-7, is GAGVSQSPSNKVTEKGKDVELRCDPISGHTALYWYRQSLGQGLEFLIYFQGNSAPDKSGLPSDRFSAERTGGSVSTLTIQRTQQEDSAVYLCASSLRRGSSYEQYFGPGTRLTVT.

The V and J genes are TRBV5-1 and TRBJ2-2; D possibly matches TRBD1 or TRBD2 (6 bases each). V was trimmed by 3 bases and J by 2 bases, leaving 8 bases between them. The CDR3 has 14 amino acids. From germline, CDR1 is SGHRS and CDR2 YFSETQ. CDR3 region: CASSWGANTGELFF. CDR3 DNA: TGCGCCAGCAGCTGGGGGGCTAACACCGGGGAGCTGTTTTTT.

The chain couples TRBV2 to TRBJ2-4, with D unresolved. CDR1 SNHLY and CDR2 FYNNEI come from the germline V gene. Trimming left V 7 bases short and J 2 bases short, with 21 bases between. There are 17 residues in the CDR3. Here the CDR3 DNA reads TGTGCCAGCATCGAAGGTTGGCCCCTAGGGTCCAAAAACATTCAGTACTTC. Protein: CASIEGWPLGSKNIQYF.

The V call is TRBV6-5, the J call TRBJ1-1, with a tentative D call TRBD1 (6 bases). The germline gives CDR1 MNHEY, CDR2 SVGAGI. The CDR3 has 15 residues. V was shortened by 0 bases and J by 5 bases, with 13 bases between the two germline ends. The CDR3 region is CASSYSHRVRTEAFF. In nucleotides, the CDR3 is TGTGCCAGCAGTTACTCCCACAGGGTTCGGACTGAAGCTTTCTTT.

A remark on this clone: Since a much larger clone is just one base distant, this may be a read error. J is TRBJ2-7 and V is TRBV28; D uncertain. Trimming cost V 8 bases and J 3 bases, with 8 bases left between them. The CDR3 totals 11 residues. CDR1 and CDR2 (germline): MDHEN, SYDVKM. CDR3 sequence (DNA): TGTGCCAGCCGCACGGTCTACGAGCAGTACTTC. This sequence encodes CASRTVYEQYF.

The chain couples TRBV29-1 to TRBJ1-1; D is possibly TRBD1 (6 bases). The V end lost 7 bases, the J end lost 3 bases, and 12 bases lay between the germline ends. Per germline, CDR1 SQVTM and CDR2 ANQGSEA. This CDR3 is built from 12 residues. The CDR3 loop reads CSAPGGHTEAFF. CDR3 bases: TGCAGCGCCCCCGGGGGGCACACTGAAGCTTTCTTT.

The sample holds a few counts of this clone. The V call is TRBV19, the J call TRBJ1-2; D gene unclear. CDR1 and CDR2 from the germline V gene are LNHDA and SQIVND (reference sequence). Trimming stripped 3 bases from V and 1 base from J, with 18 bases between. The CDR3 runs 17 residues. The CDR3, as DNA: TGTGCCAGTAGTATGGACGGATCCTACTCCCTTAACTATGGCTACACCTTC. Its translation: CASSMDGSYSLNYGYTF.

This clone was found a few times. Distinct nucleotide sequences in the sample also encode this CDR3. The chain has TRBV10-3 and TRBJ1-1; possibly TRBD1 for D (6 bases). V dropped 0 bases and J dropped 4 bases, with 9 bases sitting between them. The CDR3 has 14 amino acids. Germline V gene data show CDR1 as ENHRY and CDR2 as SYGVKD. This chain's CDR3 is CAISESGGGTEAFF. DNA for the CDR3: TGTGCCATCAGTGAGTCGGGAGGGGGCACTGAAGCTTTCTTT.

In the case of this clone: Distinct nucleotide sequences in the sample also encode this CDR3. The rearrangement uses TRBV29-1 and TRBJ2-3; weak D call: TRBD2 (5 bases). This CDR3 is 13 amino acids long. Germline V CDR1 and CDR2: SQVTM, ANQGSEA. Between the trimmed V and J ends, which lost 3 bases and 1 base, there was a span of 8 bases. The CDR3 sequence: CSVDAGGTDTQYF. In nucleotides, the CDR3 is TGCAGCGTTGACGCCGGGGGCACAGATACGCAGTATTTT.